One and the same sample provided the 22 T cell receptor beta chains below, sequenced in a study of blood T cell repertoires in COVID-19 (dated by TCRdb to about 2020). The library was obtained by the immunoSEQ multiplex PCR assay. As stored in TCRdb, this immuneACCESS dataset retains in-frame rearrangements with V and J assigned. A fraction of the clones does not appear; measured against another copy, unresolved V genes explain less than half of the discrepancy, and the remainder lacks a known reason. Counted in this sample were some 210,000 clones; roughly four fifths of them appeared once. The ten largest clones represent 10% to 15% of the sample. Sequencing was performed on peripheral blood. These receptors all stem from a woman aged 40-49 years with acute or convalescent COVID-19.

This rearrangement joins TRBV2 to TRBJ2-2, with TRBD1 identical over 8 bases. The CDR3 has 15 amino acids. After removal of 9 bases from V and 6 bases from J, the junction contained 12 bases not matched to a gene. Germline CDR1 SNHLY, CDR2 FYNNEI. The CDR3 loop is CASTTSGQVPGELFF. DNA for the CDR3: TGTGCCAGTACAACCTCGGGACAGGTCCCCGGGGAGCTGTTTTTT.

CDR3 in amino acids: CASREQGTNEKLFF. The CDR3 DNA reads TGTGCCAGTCGTGAACAGGGGACTAATGAAAAACTGTTTTTT. The rearrangement uses TRBV19 and TRBJ1-4; 7 nucleotides match TRBD1. The J segment lost 2 bases and the V segment lost 8 bases, leaving 5 bases of the junction unmatched. The germline gives CDR1 LNHDA, CDR2 SQIVND (reference sequence). The CDR3 contains 14 residues.

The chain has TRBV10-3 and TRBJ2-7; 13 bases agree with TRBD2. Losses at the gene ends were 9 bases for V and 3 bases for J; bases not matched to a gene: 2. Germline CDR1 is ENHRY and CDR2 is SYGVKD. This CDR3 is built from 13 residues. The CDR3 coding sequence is TGTGCCATTGGACTAGCGGGAGACTACGAGCAGTACTTC. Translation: CAIGLAGDYEQYF.

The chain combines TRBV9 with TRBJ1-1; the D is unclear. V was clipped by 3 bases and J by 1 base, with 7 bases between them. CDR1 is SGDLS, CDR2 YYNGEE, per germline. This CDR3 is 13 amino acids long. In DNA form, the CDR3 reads TGTGCCAGCAGCGAGAGATCGAACACTGAAGCTTTCTTT. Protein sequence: CASSERSNTEAFF.

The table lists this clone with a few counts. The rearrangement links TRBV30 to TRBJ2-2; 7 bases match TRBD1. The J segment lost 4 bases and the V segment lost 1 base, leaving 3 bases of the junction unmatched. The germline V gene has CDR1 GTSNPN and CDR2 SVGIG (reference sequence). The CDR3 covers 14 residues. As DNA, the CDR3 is TGTGCCTGGAGTGATAGGACAGGCACCGGGGAGCTGTTTTTT. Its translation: CAWSDRTGTGELFF.

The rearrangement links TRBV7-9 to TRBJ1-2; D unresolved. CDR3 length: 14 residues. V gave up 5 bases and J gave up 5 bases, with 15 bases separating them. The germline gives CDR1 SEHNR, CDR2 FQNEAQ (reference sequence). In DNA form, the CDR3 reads TGTGCCAGCAGCCCTGCGGGCAAAGGGTATGGCTACACCTTC. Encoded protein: CASSPAGKGYGYTF.

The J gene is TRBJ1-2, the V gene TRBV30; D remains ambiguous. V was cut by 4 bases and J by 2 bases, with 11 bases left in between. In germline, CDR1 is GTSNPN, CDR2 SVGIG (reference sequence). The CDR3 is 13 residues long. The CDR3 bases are TGTGCCTGGACCGTCAGGCTCAACTATGGCTACACCTTC. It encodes CAWTVRLNYGYTF.

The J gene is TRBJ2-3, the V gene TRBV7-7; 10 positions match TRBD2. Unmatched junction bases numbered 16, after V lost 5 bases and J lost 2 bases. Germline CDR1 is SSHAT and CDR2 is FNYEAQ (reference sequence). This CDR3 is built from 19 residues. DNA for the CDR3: TGTGCCAGCAGCCCCACTCCGCGGACTAGCGGAAGGAACACAGATACGCAGTATTTT. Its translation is CASSPTPRTSGRNTDTQYF.

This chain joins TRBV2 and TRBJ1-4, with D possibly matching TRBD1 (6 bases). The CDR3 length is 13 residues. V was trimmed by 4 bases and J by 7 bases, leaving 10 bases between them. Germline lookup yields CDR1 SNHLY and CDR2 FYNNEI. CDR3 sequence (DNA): TGTGCCAGCAGTGTTTGGGGGCCTGAAAAACTGTTTTTT. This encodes CASSVWGPEKLFF.

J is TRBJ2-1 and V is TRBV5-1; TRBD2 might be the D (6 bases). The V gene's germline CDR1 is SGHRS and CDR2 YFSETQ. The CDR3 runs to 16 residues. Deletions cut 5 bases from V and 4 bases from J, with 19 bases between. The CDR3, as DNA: TGCGCCAGCAGGACATTACGCGGGGCAAAATACAATGAGCAGTTCTTC. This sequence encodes CASRTLRGAKYNEQFF.

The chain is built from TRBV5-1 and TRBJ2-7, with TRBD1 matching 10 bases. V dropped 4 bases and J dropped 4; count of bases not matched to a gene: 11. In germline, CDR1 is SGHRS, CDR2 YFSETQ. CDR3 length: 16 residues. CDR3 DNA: TGCGCCAGCAGCGAAGCTCGGGACAGGGGTAGATACGAGCAGTACTTC. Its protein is CASSEARDRGRYEQYF.

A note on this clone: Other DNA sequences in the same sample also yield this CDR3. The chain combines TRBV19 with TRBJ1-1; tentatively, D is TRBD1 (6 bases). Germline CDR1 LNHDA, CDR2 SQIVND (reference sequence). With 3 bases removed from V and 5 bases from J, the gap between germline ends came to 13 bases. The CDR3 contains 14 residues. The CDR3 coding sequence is TGTGCCAGTAGTATTGGGGGCGGGGGAACTGAAGCTTTCTTT. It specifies CASSIGGGGTEAFF.

The CDR3, as DNA: TGTGCCAGCAGCCCAAGGCCGGGGGGTCTCAATCAGCCCCAGCATTTT. This encodes CASSPRPGGLNQPQHF. V is TRBV7-8 and J is TRBJ1-5; D might be TRBD1 (5 bases). CDR3 size: 16 residues. Deletions cut 5 bases from V and 3 bases from J, with 17 bases between. The germline V gene encodes CDR1 SGHVS and CDR2 FQNEAQ.

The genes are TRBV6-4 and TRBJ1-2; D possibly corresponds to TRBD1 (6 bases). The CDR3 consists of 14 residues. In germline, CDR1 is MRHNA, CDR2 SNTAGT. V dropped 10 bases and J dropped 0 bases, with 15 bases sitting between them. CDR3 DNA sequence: TGTGCCAACAATTACAGGGATGCTAACTATGGCTACACCTTC. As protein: CANNYRDANYGYTF.

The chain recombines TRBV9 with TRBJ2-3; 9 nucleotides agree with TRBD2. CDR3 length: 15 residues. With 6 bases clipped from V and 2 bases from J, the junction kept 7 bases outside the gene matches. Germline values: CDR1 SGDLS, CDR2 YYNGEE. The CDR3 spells CASNRASGITDTQYF. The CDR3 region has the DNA TGTGCCAGCAACCGGGCTAGCGGGATCACAGATACGCAGTATTTT.

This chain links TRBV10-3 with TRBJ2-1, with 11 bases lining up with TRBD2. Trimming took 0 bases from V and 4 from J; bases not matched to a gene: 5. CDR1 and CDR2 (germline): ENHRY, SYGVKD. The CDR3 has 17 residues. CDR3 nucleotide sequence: TGTGCCATCAGTGAGTCCGTTCTAGCGGGGGGTTACAATGAGCAGTTCTTC. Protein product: CAISESVLAGGYNEQFF.

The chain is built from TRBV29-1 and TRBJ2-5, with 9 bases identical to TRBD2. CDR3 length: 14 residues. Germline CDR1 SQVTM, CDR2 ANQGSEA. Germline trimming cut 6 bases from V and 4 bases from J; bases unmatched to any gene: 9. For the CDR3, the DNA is TGCAGCGTGTATAGCGGGAGCATGGTAGAGACCCAGTACTTC. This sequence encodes CSVYSGSMVETQYF.

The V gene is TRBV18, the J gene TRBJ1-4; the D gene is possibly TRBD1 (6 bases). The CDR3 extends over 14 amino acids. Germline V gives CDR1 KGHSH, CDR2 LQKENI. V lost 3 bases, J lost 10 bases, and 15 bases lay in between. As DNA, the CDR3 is TGTGCCAGCTCACCGGGGGCCCTGACGGGAAAACTGTTTTTT. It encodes CASSPGALTGKLFF.

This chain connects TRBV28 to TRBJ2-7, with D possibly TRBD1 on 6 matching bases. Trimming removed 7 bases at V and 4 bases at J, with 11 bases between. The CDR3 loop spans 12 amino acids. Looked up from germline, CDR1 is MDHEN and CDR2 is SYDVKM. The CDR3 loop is CASNRGGYEQYF. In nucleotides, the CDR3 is TGTGCCAGCAACCGAGGGGGTTACGAGCAGTACTTC.

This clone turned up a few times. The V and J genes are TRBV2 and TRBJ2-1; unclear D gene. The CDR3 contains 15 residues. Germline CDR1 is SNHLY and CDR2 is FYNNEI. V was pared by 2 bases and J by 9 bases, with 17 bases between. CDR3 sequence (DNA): TGTGCCAGCAGTGAATCCACCGGCGCAGCGAGTGAGCAGTTCTTC. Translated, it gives CASSESTGAASEQFF. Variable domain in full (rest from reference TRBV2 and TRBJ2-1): EPEVTQTPSHQVTQMGQEVILRCVPISNHLYFYWYRQILGQKVEFLVSFYNNEISEKSEIFDDQFSVERPDGSNFTLKIRSTKLEDSAMYFCASSESTGAASEQFFGPGTRLTVL.

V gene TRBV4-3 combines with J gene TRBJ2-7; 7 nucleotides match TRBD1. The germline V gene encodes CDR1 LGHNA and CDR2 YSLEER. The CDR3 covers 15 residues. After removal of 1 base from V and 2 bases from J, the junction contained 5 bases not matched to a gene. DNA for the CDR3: TGCGCCAGCAGCCAAGGTGAGACAGGGACCTACGAGCAGTACTTC. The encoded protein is CASSQGETGTYEQYF.

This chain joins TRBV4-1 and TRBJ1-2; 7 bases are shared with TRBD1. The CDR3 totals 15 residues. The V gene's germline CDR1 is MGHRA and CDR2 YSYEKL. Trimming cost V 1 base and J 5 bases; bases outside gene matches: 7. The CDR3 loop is CASSQVSQGHYGYTF. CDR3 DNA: TGCGCCAGCAGCCAAGTATCACAGGGGCATTATGGCTACACCTTC.